These T cell receptor beta chains were read from a single sample in a study of blood T cell repertoires in COVID-19. This table comes from immunoSEQ multiplex PCR, and its TCRdb copy is limited to in-frame clones, with some not included. The data contain tens of thousands of clones, roughly 90% of them singletons. The sample comprised peripheral blood. All receptors derive from a human donor in a cohort sampled during active COVID-19. The CDR3 runs from the conserved cysteine through the conserved F or W.

j_call v_call cdr3_aa
TRBJ1-3 TRBV10-3 CAISASGHGDLGNTIYF
TRBJ2-3 TRBV3-1/TRBV3-2 CASSPIGALSTDTQYF
TRBJ2-3 TRBV9 CASSDELHALGTDTQYF
TRBJ2-5 TRBV2 CASRTGTVKETQYF
TRBJ2-1 TRBV13 CASSHRGSHNEQFF
TRBJ2-7 TRBV28 CASSLSSGFGSYEQYF
TRBJ2-1 TRBV9 CASRVGGRPTSSSYNEQFF
TRBJ1-1 TRBV20-1 CSASPPGEYTEAFF
TRBJ1-1 TRBV15 CATARGRGLGNTEAFF
TRBJ2-1 TRBV3-1/TRBV3-2 CASSQTVLRRSSYNEQFF
TRBJ2-1 TRBV5-8 CASSWGAVLYNEQFF
TRBJ1-2 TRBV5-4 CASRVVGTGKNYGYTF
TRBJ1-5 TRBV30 CAWSRGGWQPQHF
TRBJ2-5 TRBV28 CASTRARMQYF
TRBJ2-3 TRBV19 CASLKAGLATDTQYF
TRBJ2-6 TRBV2 CASNRQGISSGANVLTF
TRBJ1-1 TRBV4-3 CASSQDRGAGRKAFF
TRBJ2-2 TRBV7-7 CASSETLFDRGFLAGELFF
TRBJ2-5 TRBV19 CASSYSAAAKETQYF
TRBJ1-2 TRBV19 CACRQGRGNGYTF
TRBJ2-1 TRBV5-1 CASSLMSGRAENEQFF
TRBJ2-3 TRBV6-6 CASRNRFFGSTDTQYF